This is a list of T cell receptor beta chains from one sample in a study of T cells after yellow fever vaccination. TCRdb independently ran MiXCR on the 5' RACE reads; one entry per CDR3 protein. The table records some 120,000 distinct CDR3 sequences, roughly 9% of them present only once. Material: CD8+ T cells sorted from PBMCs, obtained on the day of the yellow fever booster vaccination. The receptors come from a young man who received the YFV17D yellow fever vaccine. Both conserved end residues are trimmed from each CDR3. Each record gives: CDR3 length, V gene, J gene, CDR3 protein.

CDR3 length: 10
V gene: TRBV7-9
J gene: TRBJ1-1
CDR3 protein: AGGGSYTEAF

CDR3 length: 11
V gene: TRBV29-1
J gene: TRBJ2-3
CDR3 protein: SVEGDSTDTQY

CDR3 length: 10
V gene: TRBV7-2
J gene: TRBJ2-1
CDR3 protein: ASSSRAPGQF

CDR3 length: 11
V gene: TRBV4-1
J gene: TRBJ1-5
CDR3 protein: ASSQEGYQPQH

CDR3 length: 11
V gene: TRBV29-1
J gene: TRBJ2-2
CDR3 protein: SGRVANTGELF

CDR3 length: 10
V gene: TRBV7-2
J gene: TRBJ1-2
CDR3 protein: ASSRDREGYT

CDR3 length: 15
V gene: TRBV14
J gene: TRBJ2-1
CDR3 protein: ASSQALAGGPGNEQF

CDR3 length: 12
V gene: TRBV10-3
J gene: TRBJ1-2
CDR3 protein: AISDSRENYGYT

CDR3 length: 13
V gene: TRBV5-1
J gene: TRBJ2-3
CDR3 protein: ASSRVTADTDTQY

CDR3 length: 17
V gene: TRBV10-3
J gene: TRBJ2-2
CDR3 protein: AISGRPGQGHVNTGELF

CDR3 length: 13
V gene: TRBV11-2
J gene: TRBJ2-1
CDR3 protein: ASSLGQGDYNEQF

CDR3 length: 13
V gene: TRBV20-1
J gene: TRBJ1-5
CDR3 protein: SAGGPDRGTQPQH

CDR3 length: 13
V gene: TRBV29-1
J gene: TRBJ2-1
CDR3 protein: SVEIAGGSDNEQF

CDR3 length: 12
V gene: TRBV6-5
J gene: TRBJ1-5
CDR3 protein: ASSYAQGYQPQH

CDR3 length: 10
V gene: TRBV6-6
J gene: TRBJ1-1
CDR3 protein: ASTGDRTEAF

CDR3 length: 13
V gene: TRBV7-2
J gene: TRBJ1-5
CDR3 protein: ASSSSAYSNQPQH

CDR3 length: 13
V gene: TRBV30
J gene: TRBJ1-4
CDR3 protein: AWSVAPATNEKLF

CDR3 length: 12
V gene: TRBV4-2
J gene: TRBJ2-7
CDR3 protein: ASSSGTGGARQY

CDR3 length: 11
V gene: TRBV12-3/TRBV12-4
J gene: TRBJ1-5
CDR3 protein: AIGHRGSWPQH

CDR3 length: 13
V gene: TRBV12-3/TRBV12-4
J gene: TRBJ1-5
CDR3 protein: ASSRTDYSNQPQH

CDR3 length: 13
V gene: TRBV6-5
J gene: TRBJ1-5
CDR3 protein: ASSYGTGPNQPQH

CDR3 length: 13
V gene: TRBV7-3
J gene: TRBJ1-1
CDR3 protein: ASSLPGIGNTEAF

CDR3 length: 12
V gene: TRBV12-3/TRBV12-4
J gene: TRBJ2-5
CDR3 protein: ASSTRTSQETQY

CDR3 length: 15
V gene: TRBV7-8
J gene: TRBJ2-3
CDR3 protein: ASRPSGGPVGTDTQY